A single sample gave rise to the 28 T cell receptor beta chains below, sequenced in a study of cytomegalovirus exposure and HLA in healthy donors. The PCR ran on 60 Vbeta and 13 Jbeta primers. Here immunoSEQ multiplex PCR was the method, and the copy in TCRdb shows in-frame clones only, minus some. The sample contains more than 95,000 clones, 75% to 85% of which appear only once. Sequencing was done on a sample of PBMCs. The receptors were sampled from a man aged 30-40 years in good health and CMV-seropositive.

This chain links TRBV27 with TRBJ2-3; the match to TRBD2 covers 7 bases. CDR3 length equals 17 residues. The V segment lost 5 bases and the J segment 0 bases; nucleotides outside the gene matches: 11. The germline gives CDR1 MNHEY, CDR2 SMNVEV (reference sequence). CDR3: CASSEGGGRSSTDTQYF. CDR3 sequence (DNA): TGTGCCAGCAGTGAGGGCGGGGGACGTTCTAGCACAGATACGCAGTATTTT.

As for this clone: Other DNA sequences in this specimen translate into the identical CDR3. V and J are TRBV4-2 and TRBJ2-3, with 7 nucleotides matching TRBD2. Germline CDR1 reads LGHNA; CDR2 reads YNFKEQ. V was clipped by 2 bases and J by 3 bases; unmatched bases: 8. This CDR3 comprises 16 residues. The CDR3 coding sequence is TGTGCCAGCAGCCAACTAACGGGGGGAAATACAGATACGCAGTATTTT. Translated, it gives CASSQLTGGNTDTQYF.

The V call is TRBV20-1, the J call TRBJ2-5, with a weak D call TRBD2 (5 bases). From germline, CDR1 is DFQATT and CDR2 SNEGSKA (reference sequence). V lost 6 bases and J 5 bases, leaving 10 bases between the germline ends. This CDR3 comprises 11 residues. The CDR3 nucleotides are TGCAGTGCAGAGGGTGGCGAGACCCAGTACTTC. Translated, it gives CSAEGGETQYF.

This chain joins TRBV5-5 and TRBJ1-1; the match to TRBD1 covers 7 bases. The V gene end was trimmed by 2 bases and the J gene end by 6 bases; junction bases not matched to a gene: 7. The CDR3 extends over 14 amino acids. Looked up from germline, CDR1 is SGHKS and CDR2 is YYEKEE (reference sequence). Here the CDR3 DNA reads TGTGCCAGCAGCTTTACAGGGGAAAACCCTGAAGCTTTCTTT. Encoded protein: CASSFTGENPEAFF.

This clone was counted a few times. CDR3 sequence (DNA): TGTGCCAGCAGACTGACTAGCGGGGGGTTGAATGAGCAGTTCTTC. Its protein is CASRLTSGGLNEQFF. The rearrangement joins TRBV6-1 to TRBJ2-1; 13 bases fit TRBD2. V was clipped by 6 bases and J by 7 bases; unmatched bases: 6. The CDR3 is 15 residues long. Germline-derived CDR1 and CDR2 are MNHNS and SASEGT.

This rearrangement joins TRBV7-2 to TRBJ1-2; 8 bases align to TRBD1. The germline V gene encodes CDR1 SGHTA and CDR2 FQGNSA. The V and J ends lost 3 bases and 4 bases, in that order; junction bases with no gene match: 4. The CDR3 contains 14 residues. The CDR3 protein is CASSLARGLYGYTF. The CDR3 nucleotides are TGTGCCAGCAGCTTGGCCAGGGGGCTCTATGGCTACACCTTC.

This sequence joins TRBV7-2 and TRBJ2-1, with 14 bases that match TRBD2. CDR1 is SGHTA, CDR2 FQGNSA, per germline. The CDR3 loop spans 18 amino acids. Trimming took 4 bases from V and 7 from J; bases not matched to a gene: 12. The CDR3 region is CASSSPSTSGGALNEQFF. CDR3 DNA sequence: TGTGCCAGCAGCTCCCCTTCGACTAGCGGGGGGGCGTTGAATGAGCAGTTCTTC. The complete variable domain, with remaining parts taken from reference TRBV7-2 and TRBJ2-1, reads GAGVSQSPSNKVTEKGKDVELRCDPISGHTALYWYRQSLGQGLEFLIYFQGNSAPDKSGLPSDRFSAERTGGSVSTLTIQRTQQEDSAVYLCASSSPSTSGGALNEQFFGPGTRLTVL.

The V and J genes are TRBV11-2 and TRBJ1-2; 7 nucleotides align to TRBD1. Germline V lookup: CDR1 SGHAT, CDR2 FQNNGV. J was trimmed by 3 bases and V by 2 bases; bases with no gene match: 12. The CDR3 has 17 amino acids. The CDR3 nucleotides are TGTGCCAGCAGCTTAAGGACGGCGACAGGGCGGTACTATGGCTACACCTTC. It specifies CASSLRTATGRYYGYTF.

CDR3 protein: CASSGDRVYEQYF. CDR3 DNA sequence: TGTGCCAGCAGTGGGGACAGGGTCTACGAGCAGTACTTC. V is TRBV6-1 and J is TRBJ2-7; 9 bases align to TRBD1. The CDR3 contains 13 residues. V dropped 4 bases and J dropped 3; count of bases not matched to a gene: 1. In germline, CDR1 is MNHNS, CDR2 SASEGT.

The chain is built from TRBV7-6 and TRBJ2-2, with D possibly matching TRBD1 (6 bases). The CDR3 has 16 residues. In germline, CDR1 is SGHVS, CDR2 FNYEAQ. The ends were cut back, 3 bases at V and 2 bases at J, with 13 bases in the middle. CDR3 in DNA: TGTGCCAGCAGCTTTTTTCCCAGGGGCAACACCGGGGAGCTGTTTTTT. Translated: CASSFFPRGNTGELFF.

This chain uses TRBV11-2 with TRBJ1-2, with a possible D match to TRBD1 (6 bases). The germline CDR1 and CDR2 sequences are SGHAT and FQNNGV. The CDR3 consists of 15 residues. The V and J ends lost 7 bases and 7 bases respectively, with 22 bases between them. The CDR3 loop is CASNSHRSGGPGYTF. The CDR3 nucleotides are TGTGCCAGCAACTCCCACCGTTCGGGGGGGCCTGGCTACACCTTC.

The chain links TRBV2 to TRBJ1-4; a weak D match, TRBD1 (5 bases). Per the germline V gene, CDR1 is SNHLY and CDR2 is FYNNEI. Trimming stripped 6 bases from V and 7 bases from J, with 15 bases between. CDR3 length: 14 amino acids. The CDR3 nucleotides read TGTGCCAGCAGGTCTCAGGGATCCCCTGAAAAACTGTTTTTT. Its translation: CASRSQGSPEKLFF.

This chain connects TRBV4-1 to TRBJ2-3; D gene unclear. This CDR3 region has 13 residues. Germline CDR1 and CDR2: MGHRA and YSYEKL. V was cut by 4 bases and J by 2 bases, with 7 bases left in between. The CDR3 region is CASSPPVTDTQYF. Written as DNA, the CDR3 is TGCGCCAGCAGCCCCCCAGTCACAGATACGCAGTATTTT.

This clone was detected a few times. V and J are TRBV10-3 and TRBJ1-4, with 7 nucleotides matching TRBD1. Germline CDR1 and CDR2: ENHRY and SYGVKD. The CDR3 is 15 amino acids. Trimming took 0 bases from V and 5 from J; bases not matched to a gene: 3. CDR3 DNA sequence: TGTGCCATCAGTGAGTCGGTCAGGGGGAATGAAAAACTGTTTTTT. Translated, it gives CAISESVRGNEKLFF.

The chain employs TRBV4-1 and TRBJ1-5; no clear D. The CDR3 is 16 amino acids. CDR1 is MGHRA, CDR2 YSYEKL, per germline. The V end was cut by 3 bases, the J end by 8 bases, with 20 bases between. In DNA form, the CDR3 reads TGCGCCAGCAGCCATAACCCGGGAGACTCTATGGAGCCCCAGCATTTT. Its translation is CASSHNPGDSMEPQHF.

V usage is TRBV9 and J usage is TRBJ1-6; 7 bases align to TRBD1. Germline assignment: CDR1 SGDLS and CDR2 YYNGEE. The CDR3 runs 15 residues. With V trimmed by 0 bases and J by 7 bases, 4 bases remained unmatched. CDR3 nucleotides: TGTGCCAGCAGCGTAGCTACAGGGGTGAATTCACCCCTCCACTTT. Translation gives CASSVATGVNSPLHF.

The chain combines TRBV30 with TRBJ1-2; weak D call: TRBD1 (6 bases). Germline CDR1 GTSNPN, CDR2 SVGIG (reference sequence). The CDR3 is made up of 15 amino acids. Between the trimmed V and J ends, which lost 0 bases and 6 bases, there was a span of 17 bases. The DNA for the CDR3 is TGTGCCTGGAGTGTACTAATAGGGGGTCGGAATGGCTACACCTTC. Protein product: CAWSVLIGGRNGYTF.

The gene calls are TRBV6-6 and TRBJ2-7, with D possibly TRBD2 on 6 matching bases. Germline V CDR1 and CDR2: MNHNY, SVGAGI (reference sequence). This CDR3 is 16 amino acids long. V was clipped by 6 bases and J by 2 bases, with 20 bases between them. The CDR3 bases are TGTGCCAGCAGCCCCCCGTCCGGTAGCGGAGCCTACGAGCAGTACTTC. Translating it yields CASSPPSGSGAYEQYF.

This clone has a handful of counts. Other nucleotide sequences in the sample specify the same CDR3. The chain carries TRBV5-1 and TRBJ2-3; 12 bases match TRBD1. With V trimmed by 3 bases and J by 6 bases, 2 bases remained unmatched. This CDR3 has 14 residues. Germline assignment: CDR1 SGHRS and CDR2 YFSETQ. CDR3 in amino acids: CASSSGQGADTQYF. The CDR3 region has the DNA TGCGCCAGCAGCTCGGGACAGGGGGCGGATACGCAGTATTTT.

The chain combines TRBV9 with TRBJ1-1; no reliable D call. V was shortened by 0 bases and J by 2 bases, with 8 bases between the two germline ends. Germline CDR1 is SGDLS and CDR2 is YYNGEE. This CDR3 spans 14 amino acids. The CDR3 nucleotides read TGTGCCAGCAGCGTAGGAGTAAGTAACACTGAAGCTTTCTTT. Its protein is CASSVGVSNTEAFF.

This chain connects TRBV6-1 to TRBJ1-1; the D is unclear. The CDR3 contains 14 residues. Between the trimmed V and J ends, which lost 7 bases and 4 bases, there was a span of 16 bases. Germline CDR1 and CDR2: MNHNS and SASEGT. CDR3: CASTERSSSTEAFF. As DNA, the CDR3 is TGTGCCAGCACCGAAAGGAGTAGCAGCACTGAAGCTTTCTTT.

The chain recombines TRBV29-1 with TRBJ2-1; weak D call: TRBD2 (6 bases). With 0 bases removed from V and 8 bases from J, the gap between germline ends came to 17 bases. The germline V gene has CDR1 SQVTM and CDR2 ANQGSEA. The CDR3 loop spans 15 amino acids. In DNA, the CDR3 is TGCAGCGTTGAAGAGCGGGGAGCTTTGACCGATGAGCAGTTCTTC. It yields the protein CSVEERGALTDEQFF.

This chain links TRBV5-5 with TRBJ2-3, with TRBD1 matching over 8 bases. V was pared by 0 bases and J by 2 bases, with 8 bases of the junction left unmatched. Per the germline V gene, CDR1 is SGHKS and CDR2 is YYEKEE (reference sequence). This CDR3 spans 17 amino acids. The CDR3 nucleotides are TGTGCCAGCAGCTTGGCCTGGGCAGGGGGCTTCACAGATACGCAGTATTTT. Amino acids: CASSLAWAGGFTDTQYF. The full variable domain, rest sourced from reference TRBV5-5 and TRBJ2-3, is DAGVTQSPTHLIKTRGQQVTLRCSPISGHKSVSWYQQVLGQGPQFIFQYYEKEERGRGNFPDRFSARQFPNYSSELNVNALLLGDSALYLCASSLAWAGGFTDTQYFGPGTRLTVL.

The table lists this clone with a few counts. This chain links TRBV11-3 with TRBJ2-3, with D possibly being TRBD1 (6 bases). V gave up 5 bases and J gave up 0 bases, with 9 bases separating them. The CDR3 contains 14 residues. Germline V CDR1 and CDR2: SGHNT, YENEEA. The DNA for the CDR3 is TGTGCCAGCAGCCAAGGGGGAAGCACAGATACGCAGTATTTT. Its protein is CASSQGGSTDTQYF.

This chain joins TRBV5-1 and TRBJ2-5, with TRBD2 matching 7 bases. Germline trimming cut 4 bases from V and 0 bases from J; bases unmatched to any gene: 0. The germline V gene encodes CDR1 SGHRS and CDR2 YFSETQ. CDR3 length: 13 amino acids. CDR3 coding DNA: TGCGCCAGCAGCGCGGGGGACCAAGAGACCCAGTACTTC. It codes for CASSAGDQETQYF.

The rearrangement links TRBV29-1 to TRBJ2-5; the match to TRBD1 covers 10 bases. The V and J ends lost 7 bases and 5 bases, in that order; junction bases with no gene match: 7. CDR1 is SQVTM and CDR2 is ANQGSEA in the germline V gene. This CDR3 has 13 residues. The CDR3 reads CSAGQGGWETQYF. The CDR3 bases are TGCAGCGCAGGACAGGGGGGTTGGGAGACCCAGTACTTC.

In this sample, this clone turned up a few times. The chain couples TRBV6-1 to TRBJ2-3; 10 positions agree with TRBD1. Germline CDR1 MNHNS, CDR2 SASEGT. With 4 bases clipped from V and 2 bases from J, the junction kept 3 bases outside the gene matches. This CDR3 comprises 15 residues. This CDR3 is CASSGTGGNTDTQYF. The CDR3 bases are TGTGCCAGCAGTGGGACAGGGGGTAACACAGATACGCAGTATTTT.

As to this clone: Additional DNA sequences in this sample encode the identical CDR3. The rearrangement links TRBV5-1 to TRBJ1-1; D possibly corresponds to TRBD1 (6 bases). Germline loops: CDR1 SGHRS, CDR2 YFSETQ. The CDR3 loop spans 15 amino acids. Trimming left V 1 base short and J 0 bases short, with 10 bases between. The CDR3 sequence: CASSLRGGMNTEAFF. In DNA, the CDR3 is TGCGCCAGCAGCTTGAGGGGGGGCATGAACACTGAAGCTTTCTTT.